This note documents a single T cell receptor beta chain sequence. Its target is not known. The source of the sample is a study of T cell repertoires in cytomegalovirus infection. Study results and limitations: Summed frequency of public TCR beta families distinguished CMV carriers with the relevant HLA. Ex vivo responses were dominated by HLA-C-restricted CMV-specific TCR beta clonotypes.

Via MiXCR, TCRdb re-called the reads, giving one row per CDR3 protein. The table lists roughly 860,000 distinct CDR3 sequences, around a third of them singletons. Germline V gene lookup returns CDR1 SNHLY and CDR2 FYNNEI. V dropped 7 bases and J dropped 11; count of bases not matched to a gene: 28. This CDR3 is 18 amino acids long. This TCR came from a human donor in good health (CMV status not recorded). Some clones in this sample may be carry-over from other donors' samples. The sample here was cultured CD8+ T cells from PBMCs, taken from culture after CMV antigen stimulation. This chain uses TRBV2 with TRBJ1-1; 7 positions match TRBD1. The CDR3 bases are TGTGCCAGCAAAAAAACGGTTTTTGGGACAGCCCAAGAGGGGGGGGCTTTCTTT. The encoded protein is CASKKTVFGTAQEGGAFF.